This TCR beta chain was found in a study of post-analysis software for immune sequencing data. Study-level information: The disease courses covered relapsing-remitting, secondary progressive and progressive-relapsing multiple sclerosis.

The CDR3 loop spans 14 amino acids. V gave up 1 base and J gave up 1 base, with 5 bases separating them. The germline CDR1 and CDR2 sequences are LNHNV and YYDKDF (reference sequence). As concerns this clonotype: The antigen remains undetermined.

The TCR beta cDNA libraries carried unique molecular identifiers. T cells numbering roughly 0.95 to 10 million yielded roughly 0.5 million cDNA molecules. TCRdb ran MiXCR on the PCR reads and lists one entry per CDR3 protein. The sample records 750,000 to 950,000 distinct CDR3 sequences, roughly 50% being singletons. General study results and limits: There was significantly lower normalized Chao1 diversity in multiple sclerosis patients than in controls. Patients had higher frequencies than controls of about five TRBV segments, including TRBV5-6, TRBV5-1 and TRBV20-1.

The chain has TRBV15 and TRBJ2-1, with no clear D. Sequencing was done on a sample of blood. The clonotype originates from a girl aged 10 to 17 with multiple sclerosis. The CDR3 DNA is TGTGCCACCAGCAGAGCCCGTTCCTACAATGAGCAGTTCTTC. Its protein is CATSRARSYNEQFF.